This T cell receptor (beta chain) originates from a study of blood T cell repertoires in COVID-19. Overall study: Sites across the United States, Italy and Spain contributed samples from acute and convalescent COVID-19. T cells, B-cell-depleted T cells, or PBMCs provided the cDNA or gDNA that served as material.

In the authors' workflow: Reference gene primer amplification gave nucleated cell count estimates. Using immunoSEQ multiplex PCR, the repertoire was profiled, and TCRdb retains in-frame clones only, with some absent. V, J and clone size derive from that table, while D and trimming were established from the DNA sequence. The data show 150,000 or so clones, about 81% seen once. V lost 5 bases and J lost 0, with 8 bases in between. This CDR3 region has 13 residues. Germline lookup yields CDR1 MNHEY and CDR2 SMNVEV (reference sequence). This rearrangement joins TRBV27 to TRBJ2-7; D might be TRBD2 (5 bases). The material sequenced was peripheral blood. The clonotype was recovered from a human donor in a cohort sampled during active COVID-19. CDR3: CASSLDFSYEQYF. Here the CDR3 DNA reads TGTGCCAGCAGTCTGGACTTCTCCTACGAGCAGTACTTC.